This is a list of T cell receptor beta chains from one sample in a study of blood T cell repertoires in COVID-19. Profiled with immunoSEQ multiplex PCR; TCRdb holds only in-frame clones, not every one. This sample has 300,000 or so clones, with roughly 90% found just once. Sequencing was carried out using peripheral blood. These receptors all come from a woman aged 25-40 years with COVID-19, enrolled during active disease. Both conserved end residues are part of each CDR3. A D gene is named only where the DNA matches it firmly. Only part of the rows carry a size: once, few, many, or a class if the clone is expanded.

cdr3_nt,cdr3_aa,j_call,clone_size,v_call,d_call
TGTGCCAGCAGCTTAGCAGGAGCTAACTATGGCTACACCTTC,CASSLAGANYGYTF,TRBJ1-2,once,TRBV7-9,NA
TGTGCCATCAGCCCGGACAGGGCCCACGAGCAGTACTTC,CAISPDRAHEQYF,TRBJ2-7,NA,TRBV10-3,TRBD1
TGTGCCAGCAGTTTATCTGACAGGGGGTATTCACCCCTCCACTTT,CASSLSDRGYSPLHF,TRBJ1-6,NA,TRBV28,TRBD1
TGTGCCAGCAGACCTGACAGGGTAATTCAAGATACGCAGTATTTT,CASRPDRVIQDTQYF,TRBJ2-3,NA,TRBV27,TRBD1
TGTGCCAGCAGCTTGGGCCTAGACTCCTACAATGAGCAGTTCTTC,CASSLGLDSYNEQFF,TRBJ2-1,NA,TRBV5-4,NA
TGTGCCAGCAGCCACTATAGCACAGGACGCAATCAGCCCCAGCATTTT,CASSHYSTGRNQPQHF,TRBJ1-5,NA,TRBV5-8,NA
TGTGCCAGCAGCTTGCAGATCGGAAACACCATATATTTT,CASSLQIGNTIYF,TRBJ1-3,NA,TRBV5-4,NA
TGCGCCAGCAGCCGTGGGACTAGCGGGGGGGGAACCGGGGAGCTGTTTTTT,CASSRGTSGGGTGELFF,TRBJ2-2,NA,TRBV4-1,TRBD2
TGTGCCTGGAGTGTAAGCCGTACAGGTGGGAGCAATCAGCCCCAGCATTTT,CAWSVSRTGGSNQPQHF,TRBJ1-5,NA,TRBV30,NA
TGTGCCAGTAGAGACTCTAACTATGGCTACACCTTC,CASRDSNYGYTF,TRBJ1-2,once,TRBV19,NA
TGCGCCAGCAGCTTTCGGACTAGCGGGAGGGCCACAGATACGCAGTATTTT,CASSFRTSGRATDTQYF,TRBJ2-3,NA,TRBV5-1,TRBD2
TGTGCCAGCAGTGGACAAGCGGGAGGGTTGGAGCAGTACTTC,CASSGQAGGLEQYF,TRBJ2-7,NA,TRBV27,TRBD2
TGTGCCACCAGCAGCCGGGACAGGGGGAACACTGAAGCTTTCTTT,CATSSRDRGNTEAFF,TRBJ1-1,NA,TRBV15,TRBD1
TGTGCCAGCAGGGCCGCCCGGCTAGCGGGAGAGACCCAGTACTTC,CASRAARLAGETQYF,TRBJ2-5,NA,TRBV7-2,TRBD2
TGTGCCAGCAGTGTAAAGAACACTGAAGCTTTCTTT,CASSVKNTEAFF,TRBJ1-1,NA,TRBV2,NA
TGCGCCAGCAGTGAGTCGTCAGGGTATGGCTACACCTTC,CASSESSGYGYTF,TRBJ1-2,NA,TRBV10-1,NA
TGTGCCAGTAGTATACAGGGTGATGGAAACACCATATATTTT,CASSIQGDGNTIYF,TRBJ1-3,few,TRBV19,NA
TGTGCCAGCTGTGAAGGGCGGGGGGGCTACGGGCAGTACTTC,CASCEGRGGYGQYF,TRBJ2-7,NA,TRBV6-1,TRBD2
TGTGCCAGCAGCCCGGGACACGTGGGCTCCTACGAGCAGTACTTC,CASSPGHVGSYEQYF,TRBJ2-7,NA,TRBV5-4,NA
TGTGCCAGCAGCTTACAGGGGACGGGCAATCAGCCCCAGCATTTT,CASSLQGTGNQPQHF,TRBJ1-5,NA,TRBV28,TRBD1
TGTGCCAGCAGTCCTGGGAGTCGGACCGGGGAGCTGTTTTTT,CASSPGSRTGELFF,TRBJ2-2,NA,TRBV2,NA
TGTGCCAGCAGTTTTTCCAGGGGCTCACCCCAGCATTTT,CASSFSRGSPQHF,TRBJ1-5,NA,TRBV27,NA
TGTGCCAGCAGCCCTCGACTAGCGGGAGCTGGGGAGCTGTTTTTT,CASSPRLAGAGELFF,TRBJ2-2,NA,TRBV11-2,TRBD2
TGCGCCAGCAGCTTGGACCTTACAGGAACGGATGACGAGCAGTACTTC,CASSLDLTGTDDEQYF,TRBJ2-7,NA,TRBV5-1,NA
TGTGCCAGCAGCTTGGCCAAGGGGGGGTACACTGAAGCTTTCTTT,CASSLAKGGYTEAFF,TRBJ1-1,NA,TRBV5-4,NA
TGTGCCAGCAGCCCAGGGGGTGGCTACACCTTC,CASSPGGGYTF,TRBJ1-2,once,TRBV12-3/TRBV12-4,TRBD1
TGCAGTGCTAGGTCTCCGGAGGTGCAGTTCTTC,CSARSPEVQFF,TRBJ2-1,NA,TRBV20-1,NA
TGTGCCAGCATTACCAGGAATTATAATTCACCCCTCCACTTT,CASITRNYNSPLHF,TRBJ1-6,NA,TRBV28,NA
TGTGCCTGGATCAACTTCGGCAGGGGCACTGAAGCTTTCTTT,CAWINFGRGTEAFF,TRBJ1-1,NA,TRBV30,NA
TGTGCCAGCTCACTACAGGGTAACGGGGAGCTGTTTTTT,CASSLQGNGELFF,TRBJ2-2,NA,TRBV18,NA
TGCGCCAGCAGCCTGGGGACAGGGCGAGAGACCCAGTACTTC,CASSLGTGRETQYF,TRBJ2-5,NA,TRBV5-1,TRBD1
TGTGCCAGCAGTCAGGACGGGACATCTAATCAGCCCCAGCATTTT,CASSQDGTSNQPQHF,TRBJ1-5,NA,TRBV11-2,NA
TGTGCCAGCAGCCCCCGGACTAGCGGGGCTTCCTACGAGCAGTACTTC,CASSPRTSGASYEQYF,TRBJ2-7,NA,TRBV7-2,TRBD2
TGTGCCAGCAGCGGAAATTGGGACAGCCCCCGGAATGAGCAGTTCTTC,CASSGNWDSPRNEQFF,TRBJ2-1,NA,TRBV2,TRBD1
TGTGCCAGCTTGGGACAGGTTATCCTTGGCTACACCTTC,CASLGQVILGYTF,TRBJ1-2,NA,TRBV2,TRBD1
TGTGCCTGGAGTGTACAACGCAATCAGCCCCAGCATTTT,CAWSVQRNQPQHF,TRBJ1-5,NA,TRBV30,NA
TGTGCCAGCGGCAGGGAAGCCACAGATACGCAGTATTTT,CASGREATDTQYF,TRBJ2-3,NA,TRBV2,NA
TGCGCCAGCAGGAAGGGACAGGGGCAAGGTCAGCCCCAGCATTTT,CASRKGQGQGQPQHF,TRBJ1-5,NA,TRBV10-2,TRBD1
TGTGCCTGGAGGCCATTTCGGGACTACCAAGAGACCCAGTACTTC,CAWRPFRDYQETQYF,TRBJ2-5,few,TRBV30,NA
TGTGCCAGCAGTTTAGCACAGAGCAATCAGCCCCAGCATTTT,CASSLAQSNQPQHF,TRBJ1-5,NA,TRBV27,NA
TGTGCCAGCAGCTTAGAAGGACAGGGGCCCAATCAGCCCCAGCATTTT,CASSLEGQGPNQPQHF,TRBJ1-5,NA,TRBV7-9,TRBD1
TGTGCCAGCAGTGAACTACGGGGGGTGCGGTACTATGGCTACACCTTC,CASSELRGVRYYGYTF,TRBJ1-2,NA,TRBV6-1,NA
TGTGCCAGCAGCACTGACGGACAGGGGGCCACTGAAGCTTTCTTT,CASSTDGQGATEAFF,TRBJ1-1,NA,TRBV9,TRBD1
TGTGCCAGCTCACCAGGGGACAGGGGCAAGGACATTCAGTACTTC,CASSPGDRGKDIQYF,TRBJ2-4,NA,TRBV18,TRBD1
TGTGCCAGCAGTGGACAGGGGGCCATCTATAATTCACCCCTCCACTTT,CASSGQGAIYNSPLHF,TRBJ1-6,many,TRBV2,TRBD1
TGTGCCAGCAAGCAGGACAGTCGCTACGAGCAGTACTTC,CASKQDSRYEQYF,TRBJ2-7,NA,TRBV28,NA
TGTGCCAGCAGTGAAAACACGGGATTTTACAATGAGCAGTTCTTC,CASSENTGFYNEQFF,TRBJ2-1,NA,TRBV2,NA
TGCGCCAGCAGCTTGGACAGGGCAAACTATGGCTACACCTTC,CASSLDRANYGYTF,TRBJ1-2,NA,TRBV5-1,NA
TGTGCCAGCAGCCAAGATTTGGGAGTCAATCAGCCCCAGCATTTT,CASSQDLGVNQPQHF,TRBJ1-5,NA,TRBV3-1/TRBV3-2,NA
TGTGCCACCCGACTAGCGCCTAGCACAGATACGCAGTATTTT,CATRLAPSTDTQYF,TRBJ2-3,NA,TRBV19,TRBD2
TGTGCCAGCAGTTTAGGGGGAGACTACGAGCAGTACTTC,CASSLGGDYEQYF,TRBJ2-7,NA,TRBV12-3/TRBV12-4,NA
TGCGCCAGCAGCTTGAGCGGGGGACAGAACACTGAAGCTTTCTTT,CASSLSGGQNTEAFF,TRBJ1-1,NA,TRBV5-1,NA
TGTGCCTGGAGTGCCAACAACTTACTAGAGCCCCAGCATTTT,CAWSANNLLEPQHF,TRBJ1-5,NA,TRBV30,NA
TGCAGCGTTTTAGGAATGGACAGCTTTTATGGCTACACCTTC,CSVLGMDSFYGYTF,TRBJ1-2,NA,TRBV29-1,NA
TGTGCCGCTCCCAACATTCCACGGGACACTGAAGCTTTCTTT,CAAPNIPRDTEAFF,TRBJ1-1,NA,TRBV24-1,NA